The 32 T cell receptor beta chains below all came from one sample that was sequenced in a study of identical twins. MiXCR, applied by TCRdb to the 5' RACE reads, yields one record per CDR3 protein. This table has about 220,000 distinct CDR3 sequences, 7.5% appearing once. These data were also filed under a second study, of yellow fever vaccine responses in identical twins.

Sequenced material: memory (CD45RO+) T cells sorted from blood. These receptors were taken from a woman under 30 in good health.

This clonotype was counted ten times or more. The chain combines TRBV5-1 with TRBJ2-5; TRBD2 is a possible D gene (6 bases). The CDR3 has 14 residues. Germline CDR1 is SGHRS and CDR2 is YFSETQ. Deletions cut 1 base from V and 1 base from J, with 8 bases between. CDR3 region: CASSLQGLQETQYF. The CDR3 bases are TGCGCCAGCAGCTTGCAGGGACTCCAAGAGACCCAGTACTTC.

Only a few counts were recorded for this clonotype. This sequence joins TRBV3-1 and TRBJ1-1; a possible D gene is TRBD1 (6 bases). Trimming cost V 3 bases and J 1 base, with 9 bases left between them. The CDR3 extends over 14 amino acids. Germline V gene lookup returns CDR1 LGHDT and CDR2 YNNKEL (reference sequence). In nucleotides, the CDR3 is TGTGCCAGCAGCCACTCGACAGGGAACACTGAAGCTTTCTTT. Translating gives CASSHSTGNTEAFF.

There are a few counts of this clonotype. The chain combines TRBV6-2 or TRBV6-3 with TRBJ2-7; 9 nucleotides match TRBD2. This CDR3 spans 16 amino acids. Germline CDR1 is MNHEY and CDR2 is SVGEGT. Germline trimming cut 4 bases from V and 2 bases from J; bases unmatched to any gene: 9. The CDR3 DNA follows: TGTGCCAGCAGTTTCCCACTAGCGGGTAATACCTACGAGCAGTACTTC. Amino acids: CASSFPLAGNTYEQYF.

This clonotype came up a few times. J is TRBJ2-3 and V is TRBV7-9, with TRBD1 as a possible D gene (6 bases). V was shortened by 1 base and J by 2 bases, with 16 bases between the two germline ends. Germline CDR1 reads SEHNR; CDR2 reads FQNEAQ (reference sequence). The CDR3 is 17 residues long. Here the CDR3 DNA reads TGTGCCAGCAGCTTAGAGGGTCAGGGGAAGGTCACAGATACGCAGTATTTT. Translated: CASSLEGQGKVTDTQYF.

This clonotype has a count of ten or more. This rearrangement joins TRBV2 to TRBJ1-5; D not certain. V lost 7 bases and J lost 3, with 13 bases in between. The germline CDR1 and CDR2 sequences are SNHLY and FYNNEI. The CDR3 sequence is 14 residues long. CDR3 region: CASTKETVNQPQHF. CDR3 bases: TGTGCCAGCACCAAGGAGACGGTCAATCAGCCCCAGCATTTT.

This clonotype has at least ten counts. The chain joins TRBV2 to TRBJ2-1; 8 nucleotides align to TRBD1. V shed 5 bases and J 1 base; nucleotides not matched to a gene: 4. There are 15 residues in the CDR3. The germline V gene has CDR1 SNHLY and CDR2 FYNNEI. The CDR3 loop is CASSNRGDSYNEQFF. The CDR3 DNA reads TGTGCCAGCAGTAACAGGGGGGATTCCTACAATGAGCAGTTCTTC.

The chain uses TRBV18 and TRBJ2-2, with D hard to call. Germline assignment: CDR1 KGHSH and CDR2 LQKENI. Deletions cut 3 bases from V and 4 bases from J, with 12 bases between. The CDR3 is 15 residues long. The CDR3 is CASSPPSGATGELFF. The CDR3 nucleotides are TGTGCCAGCTCACCCCCCTCGGGTGCCACCGGGGAGCTGTTTTTT.

This clonotype was recorded many times. The chain uses TRBV5-1 and TRBJ2-5, with 9 bases fitting TRBD1. V gave up 0 bases and J gave up 5 bases; unmatched junction bases: 5. CDR1 and CDR2 from the germline V gene are SGHRS and YFSETQ. This CDR3 spans 15 amino acids. Written as DNA, the CDR3 is TGCGCCAGCAGCTTGGAGGGACAGGGTCGCGAGACCCAGTACTTC. Translated: CASSLEGQGRETQYF.

V gene TRBV6-4 combines with J gene TRBJ2-1; no definite D call. Looked up from germline, CDR1 is MRHNA and CDR2 is SNTAGT. The CDR3 is 13 residues long. Trimming pared 5 bases from V and 9 bases from J, leaving 14 bases between. CDR3 sequence reads: CASSPAEWGEQFF. The CDR3 DNA follows: TGTGCCAGCAGTCCGGCCGAATGGGGTGAGCAGTTCTTC.

This clonotype was picked up many times. The V and J genes are TRBV3-1 and TRBJ1-1; TRBD1 matches at 8 bases. The CDR3 has 12 amino acids. In germline, CDR1 is LGHDT, CDR2 YNNKEL (reference sequence). V lost 4 bases, J lost 5 bases, and 0 bases stayed unmatched. The CDR3 loop is CASSRQGTEAFF. In nucleotides, the CDR3 is TGTGCCAGCAGCCGACAGGGGACTGAAGCTTTCTTT.

V is TRBV6-5 and J is TRBJ2-2, with D unclear. The germline CDR1 and CDR2 sequences are MNHEY and SVGAGI. Between the trimmed V and J ends, which lost 5 bases and 4 bases, there was a span of 5 bases. This CDR3 spans 12 amino acids. In DNA, the CDR3 is TGTGCCAGCAGTCCTCCCACCGGGGAGCTGTTTTTT. It is translated as CASSPPTGELFF.

Many counts were recorded for this clonotype. The chain has TRBV20-1 and TRBJ2-2; a weak D match, TRBD2 (5 bases). V shed 1 base and J shed 6 bases, with 9 bases lying between them. Germline CDR1 reads DFQATT; CDR2 reads SNEGSKA (reference sequence). The CDR3 contains 13 residues. CDR3 in DNA: TGCAGTGCTAGAGTCCGGGATGCCGGGGAGCTGTTTTTT. It specifies CSARVRDAGELFF.

V usage is TRBV6-2 or TRBV6-3 and J usage is TRBJ2-3; 9 positions match TRBD1. With V trimmed by 6 bases and J by 5 bases, 9 bases remained unmatched. Germline loops: CDR1 MNHEY, CDR2 SVGEGT. The CDR3 runs to 15 residues. The CDR3 here is CASSPTGGGGDTQYF. CDR3 in DNA: TGTGCCAGCAGCCCCACAGGGGGCGGAGGAGATACGCAGTATTTT.

In this sample, this clonotype turned up many times. The chain uses TRBV12-3 or TRBV12-4 and TRBJ1-3; tentatively, D is TRBD1 (5 bases). The CDR3 loop spans 13 amino acids. V lost 7 bases and J lost 1, with 8 bases in between. CDR3 DNA: TGTGCCAGCAAGACAGATTCTGGAAACACCATATATTTT. Its protein is CASKTDSGNTIYF.

This clonotype was recorded at least ten times. The chain combines TRBV5-1 with TRBJ2-2, with D hard to call. The CDR3 has 19 amino acids. Between the trimmed V and J ends, which lost 2 bases and 0 bases, there was a span of 20 bases. CDR1 and CDR2 from the germline V gene are SGHRS and YFSETQ. In DNA, the CDR3 is TGCGCCAGCAGCTTCGACCCGGGCATTGGGCAGGCGAACACCGGGGAGCTGTTTTTT. It codes for CASSFDPGIGQANTGELFF.

There are a few counts of this clonotype. The chain joins TRBV5-1 to TRBJ2-1; TRBD2 matches at 10 bases. Per the germline V gene, CDR1 is SGHRS and CDR2 is YFSETQ. The CDR3 loop spans 15 amino acids. Trimming cost V 7 bases and J 2 bases; bases outside gene matches: 6. As DNA, the CDR3 is TGCGCCAGCGGACTAGCGGAGACAGCCTACAATGAGCAGTTCTTC. Translating it yields CASGLAETAYNEQFF.

This clonotype was detected ten times or more. CDR3 residues: CASSWGPNTEAFF. CDR3 nucleotide sequence: TGTGCCAGCAGCTGGGGACCGAACACTGAAGCTTTCTTT. The rearrangement uses TRBV7-2 and TRBJ1-1; perhaps TRBD1 as D (5 bases). This CDR3 spans 13 amino acids. Trimming shortened V by 4 bases and J by 1 base, and 7 bases separated the two germline ends. Germline V gene lookup returns CDR1 SGHTA and CDR2 FQGNSA.

Only a few counts were recorded for this clonotype. V gene TRBV5-1 combines with J gene TRBJ2-1; 9 nucleotides line up with TRBD1. J was trimmed by 9 bases and V by 0 bases; bases with no gene match: 7. Germline CDR1 and CDR2: SGHRS and YFSETQ. The CDR3 has 15 residues. CDR3 residues: CASSLAGQGNSEQFF. The CDR3 bases are TGCGCCAGCAGCTTGGCGGGACAGGGAAATTCTGAGCAGTTCTTC.

The J gene is TRBJ1-6, the V gene TRBV4-3; a possible D gene is TRBD1 (5 bases). Germline V gene sequence: CDR1 LGHNA, CDR2 YSLEER. V lost 0 bases and J 9 bases, leaving 15 bases between the germline ends. The CDR3 loop spans 16 amino acids. CDR3: CASSQDMGELGSPLHF. The CDR3 bases are TGCGCCAGCAGCCAAGATATGGGGGAACTCGGTTCACCCCTCCACTTT.

The genes are TRBV5-5 and TRBJ2-3; TRBD1 is a possible D gene (5 bases). Germline V lookup: CDR1 SGHKS, CDR2 YYEKEE (reference sequence). Trimming stripped 0 bases from V and 4 bases from J, with 15 bases between. The CDR3 has 16 amino acids. The CDR3 DNA reads as TGTGCCAGCAGCTTGGTTCTCAGGGAATCACCAGATACGCAGTATTTT. Its protein product is CASSLVLRESPDTQYF.

The rearrangement joins TRBV5-5 to TRBJ2-5; D is tentatively TRBD1 or TRBD2 (6 bases each). The CDR3 is 16 residues long. Germline CDR1 is SGHKS and CDR2 is YYEKEE (reference sequence). Trimming took off 2 bases at V and 5 bases at J, with 19 bases between the two ends. CDR3 sequence reads: CASSFGGGMGSETQYF. CDR3 nucleotides: TGTGCCAGCAGCTTCGGAGGGGGGATGGGGTCGGAGACCCAGTACTTC.

This sequence joins TRBV15 and TRBJ2-3; tentatively, D is TRBD2 (5 bases). Germline CDR1 and CDR2: LNHNV and YYDKDF (reference sequence). With 0 bases removed from V and 2 bases from J, the gap between germline ends came to 9 bases. The CDR3 sequence is 15 residues long. The CDR3 DNA sequence: TGTGCCACCAGCAGAGAAGGACTCCCCACAGATACGCAGTATTTT. This sequence encodes CATSREGLPTDTQYF.

The chain has TRBV5-1 and TRBJ2-3, with D perhaps given as TRBD1 or TRBD2 (6 bases each). The length of the CDR3 is 15 residues. V lost 0 bases, J lost 4 bases, and 12 bases lay in between. The germline CDR1 and CDR2 sequences are SGHRS and YFSETQ. The CDR3 nucleotides read TGCGCCAGCAGCTTGGCTCCCGGGGGCGCAGATACGCAGTATTTT. It yields the protein CASSLAPGGADTQYF.

This chain uses TRBV7-8 with TRBJ2-5; no definite D call. With 1 base removed from V and 4 bases from J, the gap between germline ends came to 10 bases. This CDR3 comprises 14 residues. In germline, CDR1 is SGHVS, CDR2 FQNEAQ. CDR3 loop: CASSLDARSETQYF. The DNA for the CDR3 is TGTGCCAGCAGCTTAGACGCCCGATCAGAGACCCAGTACTTC.

This clonotype was seen at least ten times. This chain uses TRBV20-1 with TRBJ2-7; D gene ambiguous. The CDR3 extends over 13 amino acids. The ends were cut back, 3 bases at V and 3 bases at J, with 12 bases in the middle. Per the germline V gene, CDR1 is DFQATT and CDR2 is SNEGSKA (reference sequence). CDR3 region: CSASTTILYEQYF. The CDR3, as DNA: TGCAGTGCTAGCACAACGATCCTCTACGAGCAGTACTTC.

The chain joins TRBV5-5 to TRBJ1-4; D is unresolved. CDR1 is SGHKS and CDR2 is YYEKEE in the germline V gene (reference sequence). Trimming took 4 bases from V and 1 from J, leaving 14 bases between them. The CDR3 covers 16 residues. CDR3 sequence reads: CASSDPGLGTNEKLFF. The CDR3 coding sequence is TGTGCCAGCAGCGATCCGGGGTTGGGAACTAATGAAAAACTGTTTTTT.

V gene TRBV12-3 or TRBV12-4 combines with J gene TRBJ2-1, with TRBD2 matching over 11 bases. CDR3 length equals 16 residues. Trimming cost V 6 bases and J 6 bases; bases outside gene matches: 10. In DNA, the CDR3 is TGTGCCAGCAGCTATCATAGCGGGGGGGCCTCCAATGAGCAGTTCTTC. Amino acid sequence: CASSYHSGGASNEQFF.

The V and J genes are TRBV25-1 and TRBJ2-3, with 7 positions matching TRBD2. The CDR3 runs 13 residues. V lost 4 bases and J lost 5; bases outside the gene matches: 3. Germline CDR1 is MGHDK and CDR2 is SYGVNS. Here the CDR3 reads CASSGRGIDTQYF. For the CDR3, the DNA is TGTGCCAGCAGTGGGCGGGGGATAGATACGCAGTATTTT.

This clonotype was observed many times. The V and J genes are TRBV29-1 and TRBJ2-3; no reliable D call. The CDR3 covers 12 residues. Trimming pared 2 bases from V and 2 bases from J, leaving 5 bases between. The germline V gene has CDR1 SQVTM and CDR2 ANQGSEA. DNA of the CDR3: TGCAGCGTTGAAACGCCCACAGATACGCAGTATTTT. It specifies CSVETPTDTQYF.

This clonotype was seen only a few times. This chain joins TRBV7-9 and TRBJ1-2; 8 bases fit TRBD1. The trim removed 1 base at V and 4 bases at J, leaving 11 bases unmatched. Germline CDR1 and CDR2: SEHNR and FQNEAQ (reference sequence). The CDR3 runs to 17 residues. CDR3 in DNA: TGTGCCAGCAGCTTAGACGGTGGGGGACAGGCCGCCTATGGCTACACCTTC. It yields the protein CASSLDGGGQAAYGYTF.

This chain joins TRBV11-2 and TRBJ2-7; D is possibly TRBD2 (5 bases). Trimming removed 5 bases from V and 2 bases from J, with 16 bases in between. The CDR3 runs to 15 residues. Germline V gene data show CDR1 as SGHAT and CDR2 as FQNNGV. CDR3 coding DNA: TGTGCCAGCAGCCCCCCTATGGCCGGGACCTACGAGCAGTACTTC. Amino acids: CASSPPMAGTYEQYF. The variable domain in full, completed from reference TRBV11-2 and TRBJ2-7, reads EAGVAQSPRYKIIEKRQSVAFWCNPISGHATLYWYQQILGQGPKLLIQFQNNGVVDDSQLPKDRFSAERLKGVDSTLKIQPAKLEDSAVYLCASSPPMAGTYEQYFGPGTRLTVT.

Many counts were recorded for this clonotype. The V gene is TRBV15, the J gene TRBJ2-7; no clear D. Germline assignment: CDR1 LNHNV and CDR2 YYDKDF (reference sequence). Trimming cost V 3 bases and J 1 base, with 13 bases left between them. The CDR3 spans 15 residues. Here the CDR3 DNA reads TGTGCCACCAGCAGCGACCCGAACCCATCCTACGAGCAGTACTTC. Amino acid sequence: CATSSDPNPSYEQYF.